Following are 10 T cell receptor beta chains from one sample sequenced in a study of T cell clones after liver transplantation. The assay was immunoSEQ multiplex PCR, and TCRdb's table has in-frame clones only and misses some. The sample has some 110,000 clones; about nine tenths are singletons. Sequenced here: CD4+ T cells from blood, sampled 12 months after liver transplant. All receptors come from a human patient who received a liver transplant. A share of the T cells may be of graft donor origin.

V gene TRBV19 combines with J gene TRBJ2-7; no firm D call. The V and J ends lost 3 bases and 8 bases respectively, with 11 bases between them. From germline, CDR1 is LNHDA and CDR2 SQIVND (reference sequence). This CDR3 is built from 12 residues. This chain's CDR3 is CASSMPPAKQYF. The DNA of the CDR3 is TGTGCCAGTAGTATGCCCCCGGCTAAGCAGTACTTC.

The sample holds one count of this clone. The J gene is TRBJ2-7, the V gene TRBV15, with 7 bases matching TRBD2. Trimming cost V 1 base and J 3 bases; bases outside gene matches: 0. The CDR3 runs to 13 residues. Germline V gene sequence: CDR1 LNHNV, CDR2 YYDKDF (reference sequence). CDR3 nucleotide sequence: TGTGCCACCAGCAGAGGGACTAGCTACGAGCAGTACTTC. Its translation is CATSRGTSYEQYF.

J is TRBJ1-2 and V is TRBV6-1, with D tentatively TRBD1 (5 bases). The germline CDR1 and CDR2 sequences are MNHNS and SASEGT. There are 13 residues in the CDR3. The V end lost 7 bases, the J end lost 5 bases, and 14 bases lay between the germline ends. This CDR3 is CASTRDLGYGYTF. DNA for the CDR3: TGTGCCAGCACTCGGGACCTCGGATATGGCTACACCTTC.

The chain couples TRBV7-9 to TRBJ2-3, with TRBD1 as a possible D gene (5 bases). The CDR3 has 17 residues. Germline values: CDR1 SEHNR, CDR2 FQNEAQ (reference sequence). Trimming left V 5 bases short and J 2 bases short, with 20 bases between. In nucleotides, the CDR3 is TGTGCCAGCAGCGTCTCACTTTGGGGCCTAGACACAGATACGCAGTATTTT. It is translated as CASSVSLWGLDTDTQYF.

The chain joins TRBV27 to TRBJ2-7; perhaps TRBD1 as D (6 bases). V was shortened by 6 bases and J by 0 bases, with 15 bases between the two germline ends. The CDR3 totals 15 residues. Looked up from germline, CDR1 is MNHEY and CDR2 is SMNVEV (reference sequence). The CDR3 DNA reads TGTGCCAGCAGCTCCGTGACAGGAAGCTCCTACGAGCAGTACTTC. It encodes CASSSVTGSSYEQYF.

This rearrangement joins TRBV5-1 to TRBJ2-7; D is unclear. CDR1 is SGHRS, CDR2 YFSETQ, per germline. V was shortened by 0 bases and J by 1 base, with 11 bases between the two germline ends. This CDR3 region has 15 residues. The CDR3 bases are TGCGCCAGCAGCTTGGCCTTGACAACATCCTACGAGCAGTACTTC. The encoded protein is CASSLALTTSYEQYF. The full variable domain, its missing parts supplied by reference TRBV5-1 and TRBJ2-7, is KAGVTQTPRYLIKTRGQQVTLSCSPISGHRSVSWYQQTPGQGLQFLFEYFSETQRNKGNFPGRFSGRQFSNSRSEMNVSTLELGDSALYLCASSLALTTSYEQYFGPGTRLTVT.

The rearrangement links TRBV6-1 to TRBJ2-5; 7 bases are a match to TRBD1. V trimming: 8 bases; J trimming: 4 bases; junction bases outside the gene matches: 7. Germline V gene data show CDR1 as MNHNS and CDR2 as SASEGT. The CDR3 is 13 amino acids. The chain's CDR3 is CASRDRVPETQYF. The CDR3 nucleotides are TGTGCCAGCCGCGACAGGGTACCAGAGACCCAGTACTTC.

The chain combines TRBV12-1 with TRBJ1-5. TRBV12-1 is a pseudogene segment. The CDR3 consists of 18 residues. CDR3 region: CASSFEPAQSPSNQPQHF. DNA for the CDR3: TGTGCCAGCAGCTTTGAGCCCGCCCAATCGCCTAGCAATCAGCCCCAGCATTTT.

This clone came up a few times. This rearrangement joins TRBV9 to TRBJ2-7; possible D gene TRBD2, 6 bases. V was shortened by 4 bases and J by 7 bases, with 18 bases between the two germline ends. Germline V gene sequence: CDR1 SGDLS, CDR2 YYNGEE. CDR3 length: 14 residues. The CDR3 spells CASSTAGTRGEQYF. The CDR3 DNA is TGTGCCAGCAGCACCGCCGGGACCCGGGGGGAGCAGTACTTC.

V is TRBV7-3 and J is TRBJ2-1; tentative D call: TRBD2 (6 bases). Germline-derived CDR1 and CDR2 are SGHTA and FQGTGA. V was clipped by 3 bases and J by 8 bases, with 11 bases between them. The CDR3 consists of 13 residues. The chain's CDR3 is CASSFGPGDEQFF. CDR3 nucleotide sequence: TGTGCCAGCAGCTTTGGTCCGGGGGATGAGCAGTTCTTC.